This TCR beta chain was profiled in a study of Ad26.COV2.S vaccination and SARS-CoV-2 variants. Described treatment: around 19 received Ad26.COV2.S at low or high dose, single or two shots; about 5 received placebo; per-sample allocation not given. At day 63 after the first vaccine or placebo injection, samples were drawn. Libraries were prepared by immunoSEQ multiplex PCR; TCRdb keeps only in-frame clonotypes and omits some of them. The repertoire holds roughly 350,000 clones, with roughly 90% as singletons. Losses at the gene ends were 2 bases for V and 5 bases for J; bases not matched to a gene: 10. From germline, CDR1 is LNHDA and CDR2 SQIVND (reference sequence). The CDR3 spans 16 residues.

The starting material was peripheral blood, obtained in a trial of Ad26.COV2.S vaccine versus placebo. This TCR came from a person aged 18-65 years who received the Ad26.COV2.S COVID-19 vaccine or a placebo. The V and J genes are TRBV19 and TRBJ2-5; the match to TRBD2 covers 8 bases. The CDR3 DNA follows: TGTGCCAGTAGTATATCGGGTACTAGCGGTTCTGAGACCCAGTACTTC. Encoded protein: CASSISGTSGSETQYF.